These 30 T cell receptor beta chains share one sample of origin, sequenced in a study of regulatory T cells (dated by TCRdb to the late 2010s). Their antigen targets remain unknown. Library preparation used the immunoSEQ multiplex PCR assay. The multiplex PCR relied on 52 forward TRBV primers and 13 reverse TRBJ primers, and amplification bias was corrected through assay-based and computational methods. TCRdb re-hosts the immuneACCESS table, in-frame sequences only. Its copies lack some clones; in the studies checked, an unresolved V gene accounts for under half of them, and the cause for the rest is not known. The sample table lists roughly 23,000 clones, around nine tenths of them with a count of one. The top ten clones comprise about 1.3% of the sample. On the study overall, not on this receptor specifically: Hydrophobic residues at CDR3 positions 6 and 7 were enriched in conventional CD4+ T cells from CD3G-deficient patients, suggesting more self-reactive specificities.

Sequencing was carried out using conventional CD4+ T cells sorted from blood. The source is a child under 18 with CD3G deficiency.

The sample holds one count of this clone. The CDR3 DNA sequence: TGTGCCAGTAGTCAGACGGGGACTGAAGCTTTCTTT. Amino acid sequence: CASSQTGTEAFF. J is TRBJ1-1 and V is TRBV19; D remains unclear. V shed 5 bases and J shed 5 bases, with 9 bases lying between them. This CDR3 is 12 amino acids long. Germline V gene data show CDR1 as LNHDA and CDR2 as SQIVND (reference sequence).

This chain connects TRBV28 to TRBJ2-7, with 7 bases aligning to TRBD2. Germline lookup yields CDR1 MDHEN and CDR2 SYDVKM. The CDR3 runs to 14 residues. The V segment lost 10 bases and the J segment 2 bases; nucleotides outside the gene matches: 11. The CDR3: CATRRGGTTYEQYF. The CDR3 DNA is TGTGCCACCAGAAGGGGAGGGACTACCTACGAGCAGTACTTC.

The chain couples TRBV6-1 to TRBJ2-7; D is ambiguous. V lost 8 bases and J 2 bases, leaving 13 bases between the germline ends. The CDR3 has 13 residues. The germline V gene has CDR1 MNHNS and CDR2 SASEGT. The CDR3 nucleotides read TGTGCCAGCGCTGTTGGGCCTGCCTACGAGCAGTACTTC. It encodes CASAVGPAYEQYF.

This chain uses TRBV11-2 with TRBJ1-1; D not certain. This CDR3 contains 13 residues. V was cut by 0 bases and J by 5 bases, with 7 bases left in between. CDR1 is SGHAT, CDR2 FQNNGV, per germline. The CDR3 reads CASSLERWTEAFF. The CDR3 DNA follows: TGTGCCAGCAGCTTAGAGAGATGGACTGAAGCTTTCTTT.

This sequence joins TRBV11-2 and TRBJ2-7; TRBD1 might be the D (6 bases). Germline V gene sequence: CDR1 SGHAT, CDR2 FQNNGV. CDR3 length equals 15 residues. The V end lost 0 bases, the J end lost 2 bases, and 11 bases lay between the germline ends. The CDR3 nucleotides read TGTGCCAGCAGCTTAGATTTGACAGGCCCCTACGAGCAGTACTTC. Amino acid sequence: CASSLDLTGPYEQYF.

The chain has TRBV11-2 and TRBJ1-1; no reliable D call. The germline V gene has CDR1 SGHAT and CDR2 FQNNGV. The ends were cut back, 6 bases at V and 4 bases at J, with 12 bases in the middle. CDR3 length equals 13 residues. Here the CDR3 reads CASRASGGTEAFF. DNA for the CDR3: TGTGCCAGCAGGGCTTCTGGCGGCACTGAAGCTTTCTTT.

A word on this clone: Relative to the germline gene, one junction end is altered; a read error may explain this. The V call is TRBV7-7, the J call TRBJ2-1, with D uncertain. The CDR3 totals 13 residues. Looked up from germline, CDR1 is SSHAT and CDR2 is FNYEAQ (reference sequence). The CDR3 sequence is CASSSRLGRQQFF. The CDR3 region has the DNA TGTGCTAGCAGCTCAAGATTGGGAAGGCAGCAGTTCTTC.

This rearrangement joins TRBV28 to TRBJ1-1; TRBD1 is a possible D gene (5 bases). V lost 4 bases to trimming and J lost 2 bases, with 20 bases between them. CDR3 length: 17 amino acids. Germline CDR1 and CDR2: MDHEN and SYDVKM. CDR3 region: CASSSLPGLRPNTEAFF. CDR3 nucleotide sequence: TGTGCCAGCAGTTCTCTCCCGGGGCTGAGGCCCAACACTGAAGCTTTCTTT.

V and J are TRBV10-3 and TRBJ2-1; 7 positions agree with TRBD1. V was pared by 5 bases and J by 3 bases, with 7 bases of the junction left unmatched. The CDR3 contains 15 residues. Germline CDR1 ENHRY, CDR2 SYGVKD. The CDR3 sequence is CAISPGQSYYNEQFF. Written as DNA, the CDR3 is TGTGCCATCAGTCCGGGACAGTCTTACTACAATGAGCAGTTCTTC.

The gene calls are TRBV28 and TRBJ1-5; D is unresolved. The CDR3 has 13 residues. Trimming took 5 bases from V and 5 from J, leaving 10 bases between them. Germline CDR1 reads MDHEN; CDR2 reads SYDVKM. The CDR3 nucleotides are TGTGCCAGCAGTGGAGGTTTGTATCAGCCCCAGCATTTT. This encodes CASSGGLYQPQHF.

The CDR3 loop is CASSLGTPYNEQFF. As DNA, the CDR3 is TGCGCCAGCAGCTTAGGGACCCCCTACAATGAGCAGTTCTTC. J is TRBJ2-1 and V is TRBV5-1; D is possibly TRBD1 or TRBD2 (5 bases each). The CDR3 runs to 14 residues. V was pared by 2 bases and J by 2 bases, with 8 bases between. In germline, CDR1 is SGHRS, CDR2 YFSETQ.

Of note for this clone: The germline gene is not matched at one end of the junction; a read error may be the cause. The genes are TRBV7-7 and TRBJ2-5, with 11 bases that match TRBD1. The length of the CDR3 is 15 residues. CDR1 SSHAT and CDR2 FNYEAQ come from the germline V gene (reference sequence). This CDR3 is CASIAPDRGRETQYF. The CDR3 DNA follows: TGTGCTAGCATCGCGCCGGACAGGGGGCGAGAGACCCAGTACTTC.

This chain joins TRBV6-1 and TRBJ1-4; D unresolved. This CDR3 is 13 amino acids long. The V end lost 6 bases, the J end lost 8 bases, and 13 bases lay between the germline ends. CDR1 and CDR2 (germline): MNHNS, SASEGT. DNA of the CDR3: TGTGCCAGCAGCGGGATTCTTATAGAAAAACTGTTTTTT. It is translated as CASSGILIEKLFF.

J is TRBJ2-1 and V is TRBV28; weak D call: TRBD2 (6 bases). This CDR3 spans 16 amino acids. CDR1 is MDHEN and CDR2 is SYDVKM in the germline V gene. The ends were cut back, 2 bases at V and 10 bases at J, with 21 bases in the middle. The CDR3 DNA follows: TGTGCCAGCAGTTTACCCCATAGCGGAGGCGCCGGGGAGCAGTTCTTC. It is translated as CASSLPHSGGAGEQFF.

The V gene is TRBV28, the J gene TRBJ1-1; no clear D. Trimming removed 6 bases from V and 8 bases from J, with 25 bases in between. CDR1 and CDR2 (germline): MDHEN, SYDVKM. The CDR3 covers 16 residues. The chain's CDR3 is CASRPGPWSGPQEAFF. Here the CDR3 DNA reads TGTGCCAGCAGACCCGGACCCTGGAGCGGCCCTCAGGAAGCTTTCTTT.

As to this clone: Other DNA sequences in this sample translate to the same CDR3. The genes are TRBV28 and TRBJ1-5; perhaps TRBD1 as D (5 bases). With 9 bases removed from V and 0 bases from J, the gap between germline ends came to 15 bases. Germline values: CDR1 MDHEN, CDR2 SYDVKM. The CDR3 totals 15 residues. The CDR3 bases are TGTGCCAGTTCAATGGGGGGATTTAGCAATCAGCCCCAGCATTTT. Translation gives CASSMGGFSNQPQHF.

V and J are TRBV28 and TRBJ2-7, with TRBD2 as a possible D gene (7 bases). Germline CDR1 and CDR2: MDHEN and SYDVKM. The CDR3 contains 14 residues. Trimming left V 8 bases short and J 6 bases short, with 20 bases between. The CDR3 loop is CASSLGGALSEQYF. DNA of the CDR3: TGTGCCAGCTCCCTTGGGGGGGCCCTCAGCGAGCAGTACTTC.

The CDR3 spells CASSLPATSGRVRTDTQYF. In nucleotides, the CDR3 is TGTGCCAGCAGCCTACCCGCGACTAGCGGGAGGGTCCGGACAGATACGCAGTATTTT. The chain links TRBV21-1 to TRBJ2-3; the table's TRBD2 call for D was not verified on the DNA. TRBV21-1 is tagged as a pseudogene. The length of the CDR3 is 19 residues.

This clone was counted once. The rearrangement uses TRBV5-1 and TRBJ1-2; possibly TRBD1 for D (5 bases). CDR3 length: 13 residues. V lost 0 bases and J lost 8, with 11 bases in between. Germline V CDR1 and CDR2: SGHRS, YFSETQ. The DNA for the CDR3 is TGCGCCAGCAGCTTGGAGGCAGGGAGCGGCTACACCTTC. It is translated as CASSLEAGSGYTF.

This clone was found a few times. J is TRBJ1-2 and V is TRBV6-1; perhaps TRBD1 as D (5 bases). V was shortened by 3 bases and J by 7 bases, with 18 bases between the two germline ends. Germline CDR1 and CDR2: MNHNS and SASEGT. This CDR3 region has 15 residues. The CDR3 is CASSDRSAGRLGYTF. The CDR3 DNA follows: TGTGCCAGCAGTGACCGTTCGGCAGGGAGGCTTGGCTACACCTTC.

The CDR3 sequence: CASSQSGSLNTGELFF. CDR3 DNA sequence: TGTGCCAGCAGCCAGAGCGGGAGTCTTAACACCGGGGAGCTGTTTTTT. J is TRBJ2-2 and V is TRBV13, with TRBD2 matching 8 bases. Trimming took 5 bases from V and 2 from J; bases not matched to a gene: 7. Germline V CDR1 and CDR2: PRHDT, FYEKMQ (reference sequence). The CDR3 length is 16 residues.

The rearrangement uses TRBV28 and TRBJ1-2, with TRBD1 identical over 7 bases. With 7 bases clipped from V and 4 bases from J, the junction kept 6 bases outside the gene matches. Germline V lookup: CDR1 MDHEN, CDR2 SYDVKM. The CDR3 contains 13 residues. CDR3 region: CASTIGGSYGYTF. CDR3 DNA: TGTGCCAGCACCATAGGGGGCTCCTATGGCTACACCTTC.

This chain joins TRBV19 and TRBJ1-4; 9 nucleotides agree with TRBD1. Trimming removed 5 bases from V and 5 bases from J; junction bases left unmatched: 6. The germline V gene encodes CDR1 LNHDA and CDR2 SQIVND (reference sequence). This CDR3 spans 15 amino acids. Here the CDR3 reads CASSPGTGTNEKLFF. In DNA form, the CDR3 reads TGTGCCAGTAGTCCAGGGACAGGGACCAATGAAAAACTGTTTTTT.

This clone was seen more than once but under ten times. The V gene is TRBV6-1, the J gene TRBJ2-7; TRBD1 agrees at 7 bases. The CDR3 runs to 14 residues. CDR1 and CDR2 from the germline V gene are MNHNS and SASEGT. V trimming: 5 bases; J trimming: 2 bases; junction bases outside the gene matches: 6. Here the CDR3 reads CASSRDRVAYEQYF. For the CDR3, the DNA is TGTGCCAGCAGTCGTGACAGGGTGGCCTACGAGCAGTACTTC.

The rearrangement uses TRBV28 and TRBJ2-1, with 8 bases lining up with TRBD2. J lost 8 bases, V lost 4 bases, and 13 bases had no gene match. This CDR3 has 16 residues. Germline lookup yields CDR1 MDHEN and CDR2 SYDVKM. CDR3 amino acids: CASSSRTSLRIHEQFF. The CDR3 bases are TGTGCCAGCAGTTCAAGGACTAGCTTAAGAATCCATGAGCAGTTCTTC.

The rearrangement uses TRBV5-1 and TRBJ1-2, with D hard to call. Trimming shortened V by 3 bases and J by 4 bases, and 7 bases separated the two germline ends. The CDR3 sequence is 12 residues long. In germline, CDR1 is SGHRS, CDR2 YFSETQ. The CDR3 region is CASSSGLYGYTF. The CDR3 DNA sequence: TGCGCCAGCAGCTCGGGCCTCTATGGCTACACCTTC.

This chain links TRBV18 with TRBJ2-7; 7 nucleotides align to TRBD2. The CDR3 runs 14 residues. With 3 bases clipped from V and 4 bases from J, the junction kept 6 bases outside the gene matches. Germline V gene lookup returns CDR1 KGHSH and CDR2 LQKENI. CDR3 sequence: CASSPGGGRYEQYF. The CDR3 bases are TGTGCCAGCTCACCCGGCGGGGGACGGTACGAGCAGTACTTC.

The rearrangement uses TRBV6-1 and TRBJ2-1, with 8 bases fitting TRBD1. The CDR3 is 15 amino acids. The germline V gene has CDR1 MNHNS and CDR2 SASEGT. Trimming took 5 bases from V and 2 from J; bases not matched to a gene: 5. The CDR3 sequence: CASSSDREPYNEQFF. DNA of the CDR3: TGTGCCAGCAGTTCGGACAGGGAACCCTACAATGAGCAGTTCTTC.

Here the CDR3 reads CASSNSGTVGEQYF. For the CDR3, the DNA is TGTGCCAGCAGTAACTCCGGGACAGTCGGGGAGCAGTACTTC. The chain uses TRBV28 and TRBJ2-7, with 7 positions matching TRBD1. This CDR3 has 14 residues. Germline V lookup: CDR1 MDHEN, CDR2 SYDVKM. Trimming at V came to 5 bases and at J to 7 bases, leaving 11 bases not matched to a gene.

V gene TRBV28 combines with J gene TRBJ2-7; 12 nucleotides agree with TRBD2. The trim removed 4 bases at V and 7 bases at J, leaving 2 bases unmatched. CDR1 and CDR2 (germline): MDHEN, SYDVKM. CDR3 length: 13 amino acids. This CDR3 reads CASSSLAGGEQYF. The CDR3 nucleotides read TGTGCCAGCAGTTCTCTAGCGGGGGGGGAGCAGTACTTC.